This T cell receptor (beta chain) was found in a study of PD-1 blockade in classical Hodgkin lymphoma. TCRdb keeps only in-frame clones here, not all; method: immunoSEQ multiplex PCR. The data contain some 95,000 clones, 75% to 90% of them singletons. Trimming took off 2 bases at V and 4 bases at J, with 8 bases between the two ends. Germline V gene data show CDR1 as MDHEN and CDR2 as SYDVKM. This CDR3 is 13 amino acids long. Following autologous stem cell transplantation, relapse occurred in every patient, and exposure to brentuximab vedotin varied. V usage is TRBV28 and J usage is TRBJ2-5; D not certain. This material consisted of peripheral blood mononuclear cells (PBMCs), taken before the second cycle of nivolumab. The origin of this receptor is a human donor with classical Hodgkin lymphoma. CDR3 in DNA: TGTGCCAGCAGTTTAGGAACTGGAGAGACCCAGTACTTC. Residues: CASSLGTGETQYF.